Following are 28 T cell receptor beta chains from one sample sequenced in a study of T cells in Graves' hyperthyroidism and ophthalmopathy. Researchers took RNA transcripts and amplified the TCR beta CDR3 regions from them. First-round RT-PCR of the TCR CDR3 relied on the HTBI primer set. TCRdb ran MiXCR on the multiplex PCR reads and lists one entry per CDR3 protein. The repertoire includes around 620,000 distinct CDR3 sequences, around 15% of them detected once, and approximately 3.9% sits in the top ten. The source material was blood. These receptors were taken from a woman between 25 and 40 years old with Graves' hyperthyroidism.

This clonotype showed up many times. The chain has TRBV20-1 and TRBJ2-7, with a tentative D call TRBD2 (6 bases). CDR1 and CDR2 (germline): DFQATT, SNEGSKA (reference sequence). The CDR3 contains 15 residues. V lost 0 bases and J lost 7, with 19 bases in between. The CDR3 nucleotides are TGCAGTGCTAGAGATCGGGAGCAGACAAGCGGGGAGCAGTACTTC. It specifies CSARDREQTSGEQYF.

This clonotype appeared a few times. This chain uses TRBV20-1 with TRBJ2-5; 12 nucleotides line up with TRBD2. CDR1 and CDR2 from the germline V gene are DFQATT and SNEGSKA (reference sequence). J was trimmed by 8 bases and V by 6 bases; bases with no gene match: 7. This CDR3 comprises 13 residues. The CDR3: CSAGTSGPGTQYF. The CDR3 DNA is TGCAGTGCCGGGACTAGCGGGCCAGGAACCCAGTACTTC.

This clonotype was observed a handful of times. This CDR3 reads CASSRGQGARGEQFF. The CDR3 region has the DNA TGCGCCAGCAGCCGGGGACAGGGGGCGAGAGGAGAGCAGTTCTTC. The V and J genes are TRBV5-1 and TRBJ2-1, with 12 bases that match TRBD1. V lost 4 bases, J lost 10 bases, and 9 bases stayed unmatched. Germline CDR1 reads SGHRS; CDR2 reads YFSETQ. CDR3 length: 15 amino acids.

This sequence joins TRBV6-1 and TRBJ2-2, with 8 bases aligning to TRBD2. Germline V gene lookup returns CDR1 MNHNS and CDR2 SASEGT. The CDR3 length is 15 residues. The junction had 9 bases not matched to a gene; V was cut back by 5 bases and J by 7 bases. CDR3: CASSRGGFAVGELFF. CDR3 nucleotide sequence: TGTGCCAGCAGTCGGGGGGGGTTTGCGGTCGGGGAGCTGTTTTTT.

In the case of this clonotype: A junction boundary mismatches the germline segment, possibly from a read error. The chain employs TRBV5-1 and TRBJ2-5; the D gene could be TRBD1 or TRBD2 (5 bases each). The length of the CDR3 is 14 residues. Germline CDR1 SGHRS, CDR2 YFSETQ. The CDR3 DNA is TGCGCCAGCAGCTTGGAAGGGGACCAACAGACCCAGTACTTC. Its translation: CASSLEGDQQTQYF.

The chain recombines TRBV4-1 with TRBJ1-6; a possible D gene is TRBD1 (5 bases). Germline V lookup: CDR1 MGHRA, CDR2 YSYEKL. The CDR3 covers 17 residues. V lost 0 bases, J lost 8 bases, and 17 bases lay in between. This CDR3 reads CASSQEYRINGDSPLHF. The CDR3 bases are TGCGCCAGCAGCCAAGAGTACAGGATTAACGGGGATTCACCCCTCCACTTT.

This clonotype was detected ten times or more. This sequence joins TRBV27 and TRBJ1-5, with 7 bases lining up with TRBD1. V lost 4 bases, J lost 7 bases, and 1 base stayed unmatched. CDR3 size: 12 residues. Germline V CDR1 and CDR2: MNHEY, SMNVEV (reference sequence). The CDR3 loop is CASSSRGQPQHF. The CDR3, as DNA: TGTGCCAGCAGTTCCAGGGGGCAGCCCCAGCATTTT.

This rearrangement joins TRBV11-2 to TRBJ2-5, with D possibly being TRBD1 or TRBD2 (7 bases each). Germline-derived CDR1 and CDR2 are SGHAT and FQNNGV. Trimming cost V 0 bases and J 4 bases, with 18 bases left between them. The CDR3 is 17 amino acids. The CDR3: CASSLDSGGAAIETQYF. CDR3 in DNA: TGTGCCAGCAGCTTAGATTCAGGGGGGGCCGCCATAGAGACCCAGTACTTC.

This clonotype was recorded a few times. The DNA of the CDR3 is TGTGCCAGCAGGGAAAGAGGTGGGACTGAAGCTTTCTTT. It codes for CASRERGGTEAFF. V is TRBV6-1 and J is TRBJ1-1; D is ambiguous. The CDR3 runs 13 residues. Trimming stripped 6 bases from V and 5 bases from J, with 13 bases between. Germline loops: CDR1 MNHNS, CDR2 SASEGT.

This clonotype was recorded many times. V gene TRBV6-6 combines with J gene TRBJ2-7; the D gene could be TRBD1 or TRBD2 (5 bases each). Germline V lookup: CDR1 MNHNY, CDR2 SVGAGI (reference sequence). CDR3 length: 14 residues. V lost 2 bases to trimming and J lost 8 bases, with 16 bases between them. The CDR3 is CASSYLLDGTQQYF. The CDR3 DNA reads TGTGCCAGCAGTTACCTCCTTGACGGGACCCAGCAGTACTTC.

This clonotype was picked up many times. J is TRBJ2-4 and V is TRBV28; D possibly uses TRBD1 or TRBD2 (6 bases each). From germline, CDR1 is MDHEN and CDR2 SYDVKM. The CDR3 contains 16 residues. Between the trimmed V and J ends, which lost 5 bases and 7 bases, there was a span of 21 bases. CDR3 bases: TGTGCCAGCAGTCTTCGGGGGCGCGTGCGAGGGAACATTCAGTACTTC. Amino acid sequence: CASSLRGRVRGNIQYF.

This clonotype has a count of ten or more. The chain links TRBV7-6 to TRBJ2-1; D not certain. The germline V and J ends were trimmed by 5 bases and 9 bases, with 20 bases remaining between them. The CDR3 loop spans 15 amino acids. Germline lookup yields CDR1 SGHVS and CDR2 FNYEAQ. CDR3 loop: CASSALIGAGGEQFF. The CDR3 DNA follows: TGTGCCAGCAGCGCCCTGATAGGTGCCGGCGGTGAGCAGTTCTTC. Complete variable domain (other parts from reference TRBV7-6 and TRBJ2-1): GAGVSQSPRYKVTKRGQDVALRCDPISGHVSLYWYRQALGQGPEFLTYFNYEAQQDKSGLPNDRFSAERPEGSISTLTIQRTEQRDSAMYRCASSALIGAGGEQFFGPGTRLTVL.

This clonotype was seen a few times. The chain is built from TRBV28 and TRBJ1-1; D is perhaps TRBD1 (5 bases). Germline V gene lookup returns CDR1 MDHEN and CDR2 SYDVKM. The CDR3 is 14 amino acids. V was shortened by 5 bases and J by 4 bases, with 14 bases between the two germline ends. The CDR3 nucleotides read TGTGCCAGCAGTATCTCTCTGAGGGGCACTGAAGCTTTCTTT. It translates to CASSISLRGTEAFF.

This clonotype came up a few times. J is TRBJ1-6 and V is TRBV5-8; 7 bases are shared with TRBD1. V lost 3 bases, J lost 0 bases, and 9 bases stayed unmatched. There are 18 residues in the CDR3. Germline V gene lookup returns CDR1 SGHTS and CDR2 YDEGEE. CDR3 residues: CASSWNPGQSSYNSPLHF. The CDR3 region has the DNA TGTGCCAGCAGCTGGAACCCGGGACAGAGCTCCTATAATTCACCCCTCCACTTT.

Many counts were recorded for this clonotype. The rearrangement uses TRBV7-9 and TRBJ2-2; possibly TRBD2 for D (7 bases). Germline CDR1 reads SEHNR; CDR2 reads FQNEAQ (reference sequence). CDR3 length: 15 residues. V was cut by 0 bases and J by 7 bases, with 12 bases left in between. CDR3 region: CASSLAAGAGGELFF. CDR3 bases: TGTGCCAGCAGCTTAGCGGCGGGGGCCGGCGGGGAGCTGTTTTTT.

There are many counts of this clonotype. The chain combines TRBV4-2 with TRBJ2-5; 8 positions agree with TRBD2. Germline V gene data show CDR1 as LGHNA and CDR2 as YNFKEQ. V lost 3 bases to trimming and J lost 2 bases; unmatched junction nucleotides: 2. The CDR3 has 14 amino acids. CDR3 region: CASSQGGGQETQYF. In DNA form, the CDR3 reads TGTGCCAGCAGCCAGGGCGGGGGGCAAGAGACCCAGTACTTC.

This clonotype was picked up many times. The rearrangement uses TRBV7-2 and TRBJ2-1; no clear D gene. V lost 3 bases and J 0 bases, leaving 9 bases between the germline ends. CDR1 SGHTA and CDR2 FQGNSA come from the germline V gene. This CDR3 has 15 residues. The DNA for the CDR3 is TGTGCCAGCAGCTTTAACGGTCCCTCCTACAATGAGCAGTTCTTC. It yields the protein CASSFNGPSYNEQFF.

This clonotype was detected only a few times. This chain uses TRBV30 with TRBJ2-7, with 10 bases matching TRBD2. Per the germline V gene, CDR1 is GTSNPN and CDR2 is SVGIG (reference sequence). V gave up 3 bases and J gave up 5 bases; unmatched junction bases: 7. This CDR3 is 14 amino acids long. CDR3 sequence: CAWRSGLAIDEQYF. CDR3 sequence (DNA): TGTGCCTGGAGATCGGGACTAGCGATTGACGAGCAGTACTTC.

DNA of the CDR3: TGTGCCAGCAGTTACAGGGGGATGAGCGGCTACACCTTC. As protein: CASSYRGMSGYTF. The gene calls are TRBV12-3 or TRBV12-4 and TRBJ1-2; 8 bases are a match to TRBD1. CDR3 size: 13 residues. V lost 4 bases to trimming and J lost 8 bases; unmatched junction nucleotides: 6.

This clonotype showed up just a few times. The chain has TRBV30 and TRBJ2-3, with unresolved D. The CDR3 contains 13 residues. Looked up from germline, CDR1 is GTSNPN and CDR2 is SVGIG (reference sequence). Trimming removed 5 bases from V and 0 bases from J, with 9 bases in between. CDR3 nucleotides: TGTGCCTGGGGACGGAGAAGCACAGATACGCAGTATTTT. It yields the protein CAWGRRSTDTQYF.

This clonotype was recorded at least ten times. The rearrangement uses TRBV28 and TRBJ2-4; no clear D. Germline CDR1 and CDR2: MDHEN and SYDVKM. The CDR3 runs 13 residues. Trimming cost V 3 bases and J 1 base, with 4 bases left between them. CDR3 in DNA: TGTGCCAGCAGTTTTGGGGCCAAAAACATTCAGTACTTC. This sequence encodes CASSFGAKNIQYF. The full variable domain, with the rest looked up from reference TRBV28 and TRBJ2-4, is DVKVTQSSRYLVKRTGEKVFLECVQDMDHENMFWYRQDPGLGLRLIYFSYDVKMKEKGDIPEGYSVSREKKERFSLILESASTNQTSMYLCASSFGAKNIQYFGAGTRLSVL.

This clonotype was seen only a few times. The chain recombines TRBV4-1 with TRBJ2-7; D might be TRBD1 (5 bases). Trimming stripped 3 bases from V and 4 bases from J, with 13 bases between. The CDR3 covers 14 residues. Germline CDR1 reads MGHRA; CDR2 reads YSYEKL. CDR3 bases: TGCGCCAGCAGCCACCTAGACAAGGGGTACGAGCAGTACTTC. Protein: CASSHLDKGYEQYF.

This clonotype has a count of ten or more. This chain connects TRBV11-3 to TRBJ2-3; a weak D match, TRBD1 (5 bases). Germline CDR1 and CDR2: SGHNT and YENEEA. The ends were cut back, 1 base at V and 1 base at J, with 9 bases in the middle. The CDR3 is made up of 15 amino acids. The CDR3 bases are TGTGCCAGCAGCTTAGGGACACAGCGCACAGATACGCAGTATTTT. It translates to CASSLGTQRTDTQYF.

The chain uses TRBV7-9 and TRBJ1-1; no definite D call. This CDR3 is 12 amino acids long. The germline V gene has CDR1 SEHNR and CDR2 FQNEAQ (reference sequence). V lost 1 base to trimming and J lost 12 bases, with 12 bases between them. In DNA, the CDR3 is TGTGCCAGCAGCTTAGTGTTGCGAAGATCTTTCTTT. Protein: CASSLVLRRSFF.

This clonotype was seen many times. The chain is built from TRBV20-1 and TRBJ2-3, with 10 bases that match TRBD2. The CDR3 has 17 amino acids. With V trimmed by 3 bases and J by 2 bases, 11 bases remained unmatched. Germline assignment: CDR1 DFQATT and CDR2 SNEGSKA (reference sequence). This chain's CDR3 is CSASSFSLAGPTDTQYF. CDR3 nucleotides: TGCAGTGCTAGCTCCTTCTCACTAGCGGGACCCACAGATACGCAGTATTTT.

This clonotype has at least ten counts. The chain uses TRBV7-8 and TRBJ2-1; a possible D gene is TRBD2 (6 bases). Germline values: CDR1 SGHVS, CDR2 FQNEAQ. This CDR3 comprises 15 residues. V gave up 5 bases and J gave up 6 bases, with 17 bases separating them. The CDR3 loop is CASSLLSGDGNEQFF. DNA for the CDR3: TGTGCCAGCAGCCTGTTGTCGGGAGATGGCAATGAGCAGTTCTTC.

This clonotype came up many times. V and J are TRBV20-1 and TRBJ2-1; D might be TRBD2 (6 bases). V was cut by 6 bases and J by 7 bases, with 22 bases left in between. Germline CDR1 reads DFQATT; CDR2 reads SNEGSKA (reference sequence). CDR3 size: 15 residues. CDR3 coding DNA: TGCAGTGCCGACCCGGGACTCGGCACGAATAATGAGCAGTTCTTC. The encoded protein is CSADPGLGTNNEQFF.

This clonotype has at least ten counts. The chain recombines TRBV12-3 or TRBV12-4 with TRBJ2-7; maybe TRBD1 (5 bases). Trimming removed 5 bases from V and 0 bases from J, with 14 bases in between. This CDR3 has 15 amino acids. CDR3: CASSPRQMRSYEQYF. The CDR3 DNA follows: TGTGCCAGCAGTCCCCGACAGATGCGCTCCTACGAGCAGTACTTC.